This T cell receptor (beta chain) was captured in a study of CD8+CD57+ T cells in acquired aplastic anemia. Study at large: Isolated CD4+ and CD8+ cells, once sorted, yielded DNA averaging roughly 3.2 ug.

Study results and caveats: Statistical testing detected no significant gap in CD8+ Simpson's diversity between patients and controls. Roughly 27 sequences, all CD8+ CDR3, were shared between patients and controls.

Notes on this clonotype: Its cognate antigen is unknown.

Researchers used genomic DNA as the template to profile TCR beta VDJ and CDR3. From the reads, TCRdb called clonotypes with MiXCR, one entry per CDR3 protein. The sample carries more than 250,000 distinct CDR3 sequences, around three fifths recorded once. Trimming removed 4 bases from V and 4 bases from J, with 9 bases in between. The CDR3 runs 13 residues. The V gene is TRBV12-3 or TRBV12-4, the J gene TRBJ2-3, with D unresolved. Material: sorted CD4+, CD8+, or CD8+CD57+ T cells (not recorded which) from PBMCs. This TCR came from a human donor with severe aplastic anemia or a healthy control (not recorded which). CDR3 nucleotide sequence: TGTGCCAGCAGTTCTCGGTCCGCAGATACGCAGTATTTT. Amino acid sequence: CASSSRSADTQYF.